This record concerns one TCR beta chain sequence. Its antigen is undetermined. The data derive from a study of beta chain features in type 1 diabetes. Study conclusions and caveats: A possible short-template PCR bias applies equally to patients and controls. For Type 1 diabetes patients, all four CD4+ subsets carried TCRB CDR3s that were moderately but significantly shorter. Diminished insertions and augmented deletions at VDJ junctions characterized type 1 diabetes patients.

CDR3 length: 14 amino acids. The V end lost 4 bases, the J end lost 8 bases, and 15 bases lay between the germline ends. The germline CDR1 and CDR2 sequences are SEHNR and FQNEAQ (reference sequence). By way of CD45RO/CCR7/CD25/CD127/CD95/CD27, the CD4+ regulatory, stem cell-like memory, central memory and naive cells were sorted. Sequencing targeted expressed TCRB transcripts, as all isolated RNA had been reverse transcribed. This table comes from immunoSEQ multiplex PCR, and its TCRdb copy is limited to in-frame clones, with some not included. The table has hundreds of thousands of clones, over 11% seen once.

The origin of this receptor is a man younger than 30 with type 1 diabetes. Specimen: naive CD4+ T cells from blood. The chain joins TRBV7-9 to TRBJ2-1, with D perhaps assigned TRBD1 or TRBD2 (5 bases each). The CDR3 loop reads CASSSGPTVDEQFF. The CDR3 nucleotides are TGTGCCAGCAGCTCGGGACCAACCGTCGATGAGCAGTTCTTC.